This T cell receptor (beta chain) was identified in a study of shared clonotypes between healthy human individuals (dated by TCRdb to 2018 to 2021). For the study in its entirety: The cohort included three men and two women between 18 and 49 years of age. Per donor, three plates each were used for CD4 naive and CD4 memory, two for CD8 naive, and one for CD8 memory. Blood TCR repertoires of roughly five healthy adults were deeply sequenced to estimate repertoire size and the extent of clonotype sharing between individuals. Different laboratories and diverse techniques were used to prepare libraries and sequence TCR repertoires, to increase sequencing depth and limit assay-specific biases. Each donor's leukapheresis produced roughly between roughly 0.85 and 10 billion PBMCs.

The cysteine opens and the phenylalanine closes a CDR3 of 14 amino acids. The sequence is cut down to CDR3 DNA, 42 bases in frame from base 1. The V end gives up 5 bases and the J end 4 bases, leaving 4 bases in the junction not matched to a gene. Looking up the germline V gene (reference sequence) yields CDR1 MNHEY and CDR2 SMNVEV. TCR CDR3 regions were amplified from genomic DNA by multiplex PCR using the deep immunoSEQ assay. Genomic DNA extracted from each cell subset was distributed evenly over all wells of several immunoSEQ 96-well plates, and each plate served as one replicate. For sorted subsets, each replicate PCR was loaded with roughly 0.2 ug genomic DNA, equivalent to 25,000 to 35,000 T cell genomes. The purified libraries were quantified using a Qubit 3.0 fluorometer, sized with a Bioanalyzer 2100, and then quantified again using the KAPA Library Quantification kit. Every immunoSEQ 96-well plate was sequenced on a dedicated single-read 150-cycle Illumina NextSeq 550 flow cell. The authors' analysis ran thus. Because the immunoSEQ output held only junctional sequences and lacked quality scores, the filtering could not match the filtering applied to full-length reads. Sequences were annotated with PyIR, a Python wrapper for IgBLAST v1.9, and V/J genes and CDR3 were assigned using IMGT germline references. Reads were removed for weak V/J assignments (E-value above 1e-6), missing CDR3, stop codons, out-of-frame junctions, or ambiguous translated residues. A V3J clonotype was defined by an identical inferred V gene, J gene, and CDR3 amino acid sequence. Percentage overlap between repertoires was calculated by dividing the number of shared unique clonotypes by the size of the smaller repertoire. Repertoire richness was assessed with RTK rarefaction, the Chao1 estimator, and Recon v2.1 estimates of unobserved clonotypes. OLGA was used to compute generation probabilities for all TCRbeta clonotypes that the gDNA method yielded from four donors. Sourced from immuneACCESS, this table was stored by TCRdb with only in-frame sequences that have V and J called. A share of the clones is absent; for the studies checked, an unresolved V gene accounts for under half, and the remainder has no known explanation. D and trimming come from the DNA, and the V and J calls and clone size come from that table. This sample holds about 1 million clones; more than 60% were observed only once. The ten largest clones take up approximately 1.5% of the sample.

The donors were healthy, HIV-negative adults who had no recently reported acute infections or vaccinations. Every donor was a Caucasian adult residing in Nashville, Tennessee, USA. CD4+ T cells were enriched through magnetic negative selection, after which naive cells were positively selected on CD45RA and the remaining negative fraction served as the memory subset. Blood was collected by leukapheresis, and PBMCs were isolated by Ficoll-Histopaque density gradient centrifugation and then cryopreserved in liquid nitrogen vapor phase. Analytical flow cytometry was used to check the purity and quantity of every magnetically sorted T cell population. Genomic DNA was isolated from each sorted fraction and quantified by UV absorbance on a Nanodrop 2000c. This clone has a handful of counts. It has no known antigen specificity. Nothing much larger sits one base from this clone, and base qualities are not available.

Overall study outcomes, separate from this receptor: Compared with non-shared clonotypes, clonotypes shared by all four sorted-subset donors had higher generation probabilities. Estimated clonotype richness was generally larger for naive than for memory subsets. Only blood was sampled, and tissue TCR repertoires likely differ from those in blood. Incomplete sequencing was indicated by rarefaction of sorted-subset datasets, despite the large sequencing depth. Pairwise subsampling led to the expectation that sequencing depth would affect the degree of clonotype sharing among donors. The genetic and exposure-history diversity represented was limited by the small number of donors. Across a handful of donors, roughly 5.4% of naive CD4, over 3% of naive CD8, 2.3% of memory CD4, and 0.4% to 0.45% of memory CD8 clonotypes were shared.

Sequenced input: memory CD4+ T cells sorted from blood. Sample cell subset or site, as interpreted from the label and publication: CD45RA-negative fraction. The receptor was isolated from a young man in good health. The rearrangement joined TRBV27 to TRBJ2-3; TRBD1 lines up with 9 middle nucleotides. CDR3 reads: CASSRDRAADTQYF. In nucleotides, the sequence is TGTGCCAGCAGTCGGGACAGGGCGGCAGATACGCAGTATTTT.